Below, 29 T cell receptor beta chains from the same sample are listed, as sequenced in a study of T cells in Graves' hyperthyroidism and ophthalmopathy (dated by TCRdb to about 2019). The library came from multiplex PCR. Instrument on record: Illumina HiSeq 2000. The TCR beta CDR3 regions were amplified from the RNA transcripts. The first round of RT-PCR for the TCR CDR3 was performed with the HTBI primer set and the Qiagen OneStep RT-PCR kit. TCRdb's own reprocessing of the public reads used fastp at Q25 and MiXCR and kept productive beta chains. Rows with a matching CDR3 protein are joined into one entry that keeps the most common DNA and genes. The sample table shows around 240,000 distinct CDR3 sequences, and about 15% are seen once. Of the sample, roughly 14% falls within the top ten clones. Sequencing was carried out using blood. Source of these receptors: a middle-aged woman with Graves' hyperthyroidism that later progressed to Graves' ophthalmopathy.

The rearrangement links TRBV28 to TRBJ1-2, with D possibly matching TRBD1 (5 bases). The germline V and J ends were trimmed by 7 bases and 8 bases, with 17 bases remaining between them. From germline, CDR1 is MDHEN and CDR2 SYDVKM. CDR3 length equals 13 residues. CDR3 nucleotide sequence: TGTGCCAGCACCCCCTGGGGGGAAGGAGGCTACACCTTC. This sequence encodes CASTPWGEGGYTF.

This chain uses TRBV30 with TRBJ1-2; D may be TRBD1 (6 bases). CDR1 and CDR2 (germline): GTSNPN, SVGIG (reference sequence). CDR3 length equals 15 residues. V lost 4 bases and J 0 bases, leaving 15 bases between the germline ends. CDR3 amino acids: CAWTPRGLANYGYTF. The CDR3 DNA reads TGTGCCTGGACTCCCAGGGGACTAGCTAACTATGGCTACACCTTC.

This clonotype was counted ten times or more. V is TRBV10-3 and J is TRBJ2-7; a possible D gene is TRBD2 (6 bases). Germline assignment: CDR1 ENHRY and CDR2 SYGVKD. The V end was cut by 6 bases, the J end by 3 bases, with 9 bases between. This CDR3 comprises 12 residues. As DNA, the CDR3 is TGTGCCATCAGAGGGACTTACTACGAGCAGTACTTC. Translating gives CAIRGTYYEQYF.

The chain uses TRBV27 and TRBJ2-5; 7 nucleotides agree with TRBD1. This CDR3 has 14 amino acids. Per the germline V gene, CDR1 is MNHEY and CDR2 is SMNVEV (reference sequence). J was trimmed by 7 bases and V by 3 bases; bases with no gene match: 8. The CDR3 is CASSFLDRAGTQYF. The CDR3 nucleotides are TGTGCCAGCAGTTTCCTTGACAGGGCTGGGACCCAGTACTTC.

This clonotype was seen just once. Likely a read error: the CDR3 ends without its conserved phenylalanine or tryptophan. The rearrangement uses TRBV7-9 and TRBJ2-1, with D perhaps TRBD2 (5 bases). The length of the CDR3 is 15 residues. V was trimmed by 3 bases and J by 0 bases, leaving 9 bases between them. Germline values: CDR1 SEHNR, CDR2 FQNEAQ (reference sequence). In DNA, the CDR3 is TGTGCCAGCAGCTTGGAGGCCAGCTCCTACAATGAGCAGTTCTGC. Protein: CASSLEASSYNEQFC.

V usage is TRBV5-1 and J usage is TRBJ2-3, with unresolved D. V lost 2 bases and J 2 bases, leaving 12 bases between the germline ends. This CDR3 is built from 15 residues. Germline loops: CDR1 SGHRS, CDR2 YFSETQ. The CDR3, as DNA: TGCGCCAGCAGCTTCCAGCCGCACTCCACAGATACGCAGTATTTT. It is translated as CASSFQPHSTDTQYF.

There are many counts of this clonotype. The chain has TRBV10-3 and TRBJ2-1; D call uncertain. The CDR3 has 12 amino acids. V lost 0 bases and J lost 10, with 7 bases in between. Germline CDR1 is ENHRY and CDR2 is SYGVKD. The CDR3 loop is CAISESAPEQFF. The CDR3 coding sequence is TGTGCCATCAGTGAGTCGGCACCGGAGCAGTTCTTC.

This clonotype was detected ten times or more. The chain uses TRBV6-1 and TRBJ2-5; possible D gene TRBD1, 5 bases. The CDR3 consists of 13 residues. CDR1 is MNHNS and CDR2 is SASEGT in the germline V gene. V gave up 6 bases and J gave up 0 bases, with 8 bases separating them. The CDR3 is CASRRTNQETQYF. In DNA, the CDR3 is TGTGCCAGCAGACGGACAAACCAAGAGACCCAGTACTTC.

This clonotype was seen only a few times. In nucleotides, the CDR3 is TGCGCCAGCAGCTTCTTGTTCGGGACCCAGTACTTC. It yields the protein CASSFLFGTQYF. V and J are TRBV5-1 and TRBJ2-5; D unresolved. This CDR3 has 12 residues. The germline V gene encodes CDR1 SGHRS and CDR2 YFSETQ. Trimming pared 2 bases from V and 7 bases from J, leaving 9 bases between.

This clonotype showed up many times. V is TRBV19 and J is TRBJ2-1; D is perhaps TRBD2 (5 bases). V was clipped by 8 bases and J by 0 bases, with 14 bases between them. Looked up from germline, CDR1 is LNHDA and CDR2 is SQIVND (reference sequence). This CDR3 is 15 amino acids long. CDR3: CASSSKRFSYNEQFF. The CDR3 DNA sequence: TGTGCCAGTTCCTCGAAGCGGTTCTCCTACAATGAGCAGTTCTTC.

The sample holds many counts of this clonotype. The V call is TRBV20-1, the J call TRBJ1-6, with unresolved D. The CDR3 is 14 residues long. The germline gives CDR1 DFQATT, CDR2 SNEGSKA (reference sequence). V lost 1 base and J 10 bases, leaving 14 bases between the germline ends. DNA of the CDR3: TGCAGTGCTAGAGCCCCCTTACATGGGTCACCCCTCCACTTT. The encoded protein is CSARAPLHGSPLHF.

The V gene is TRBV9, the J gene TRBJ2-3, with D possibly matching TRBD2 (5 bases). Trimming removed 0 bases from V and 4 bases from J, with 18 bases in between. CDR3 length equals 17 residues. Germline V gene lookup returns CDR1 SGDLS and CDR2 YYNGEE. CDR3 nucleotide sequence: TGTGCCAGCAGCGTAGCTCCCGGACTCAACGGGGCAGATACGCAGTATTTT. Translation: CASSVAPGLNGADTQYF.

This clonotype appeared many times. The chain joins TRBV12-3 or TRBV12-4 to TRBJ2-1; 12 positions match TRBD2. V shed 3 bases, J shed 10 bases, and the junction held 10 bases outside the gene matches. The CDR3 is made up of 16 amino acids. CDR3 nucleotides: TGTGCCAGCAGTTTCTCACTAGCGGGAGGCCACGGGGAGCAGTTCTTC. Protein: CASSFSLAGGHGEQFF.

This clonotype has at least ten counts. The CDR3 protein is CASSPVVPQANEQFF. CDR3 coding DNA: TGTGCCAGCTCACCAGTCGTCCCCCAGGCTAATGAGCAGTTCTTC. The V and J genes are TRBV18 and TRBJ2-1; D ambiguous. CDR3 size: 15 residues. Trimming shortened V by 2 bases and J by 7 bases, and 15 bases separated the two germline ends. Germline CDR1 KGHSH, CDR2 LQKENI.

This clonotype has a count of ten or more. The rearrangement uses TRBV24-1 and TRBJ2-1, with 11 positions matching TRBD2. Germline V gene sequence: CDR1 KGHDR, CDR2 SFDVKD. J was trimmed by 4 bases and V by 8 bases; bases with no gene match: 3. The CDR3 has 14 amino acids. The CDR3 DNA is TGTGCCACCACGTGGACTAGCGGGTACAATGAGCAGTTCTTC. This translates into CATTWTSGYNEQFF.

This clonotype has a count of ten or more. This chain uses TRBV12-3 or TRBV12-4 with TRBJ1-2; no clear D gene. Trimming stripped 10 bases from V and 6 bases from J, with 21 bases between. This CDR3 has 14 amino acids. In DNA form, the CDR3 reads TGTGCCACCTTGGGAGGGCGGAGCACCGATGGCTACACCTTC. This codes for CATLGGRSTDGYTF.

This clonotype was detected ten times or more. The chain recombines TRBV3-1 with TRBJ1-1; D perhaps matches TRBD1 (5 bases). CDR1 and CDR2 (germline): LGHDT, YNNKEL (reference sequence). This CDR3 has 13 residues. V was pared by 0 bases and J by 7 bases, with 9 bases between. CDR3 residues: CASSQDRTFEAFF. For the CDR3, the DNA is TGTGCCAGCAGCCAAGATCGGACATTTGAAGCTTTCTTT.

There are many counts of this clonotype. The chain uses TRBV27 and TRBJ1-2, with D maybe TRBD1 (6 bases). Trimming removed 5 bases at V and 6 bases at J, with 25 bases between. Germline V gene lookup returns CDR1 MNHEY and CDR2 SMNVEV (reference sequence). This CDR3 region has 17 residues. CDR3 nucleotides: TGTGCCAGCAGTCTCCTACAGGGACGGATCCTTCCCGATGGCTACACCTTC. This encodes CASSLLQGRILPDGYTF.

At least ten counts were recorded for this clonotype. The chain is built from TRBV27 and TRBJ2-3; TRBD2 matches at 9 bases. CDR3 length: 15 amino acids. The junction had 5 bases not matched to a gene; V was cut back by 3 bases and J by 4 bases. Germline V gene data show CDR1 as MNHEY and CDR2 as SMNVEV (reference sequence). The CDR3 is CASSLASGNADTQYF. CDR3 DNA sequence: TGTGCCAGCAGTTTGGCTAGCGGGAACGCAGATACGCAGTATTTT.

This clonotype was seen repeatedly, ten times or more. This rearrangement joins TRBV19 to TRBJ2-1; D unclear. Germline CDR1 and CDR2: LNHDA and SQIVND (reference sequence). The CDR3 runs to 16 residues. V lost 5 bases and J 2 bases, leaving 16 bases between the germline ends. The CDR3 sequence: CASSSGLTLPYNEQFF. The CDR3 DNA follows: TGTGCCAGTAGTTCTGGCCTCACGCTGCCCTACAATGAGCAGTTCTTC.

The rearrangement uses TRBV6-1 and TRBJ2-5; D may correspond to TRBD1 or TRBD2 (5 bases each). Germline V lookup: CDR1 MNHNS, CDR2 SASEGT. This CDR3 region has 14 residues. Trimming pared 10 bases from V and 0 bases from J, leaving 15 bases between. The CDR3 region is CATNPGTYQETQYF. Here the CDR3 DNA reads TGTGCCACCAACCCCGGGACCTACCAAGAGACCCAGTACTTC.

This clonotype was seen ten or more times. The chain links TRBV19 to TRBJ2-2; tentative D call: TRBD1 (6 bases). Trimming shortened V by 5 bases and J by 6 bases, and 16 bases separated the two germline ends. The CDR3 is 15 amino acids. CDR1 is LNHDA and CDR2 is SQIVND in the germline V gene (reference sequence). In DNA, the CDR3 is TGTGCCAGTAGTGGTCACAGGGTACCGGCCGGGGAGCTGTTTTTT. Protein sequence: CASSGHRVPAGELFF.

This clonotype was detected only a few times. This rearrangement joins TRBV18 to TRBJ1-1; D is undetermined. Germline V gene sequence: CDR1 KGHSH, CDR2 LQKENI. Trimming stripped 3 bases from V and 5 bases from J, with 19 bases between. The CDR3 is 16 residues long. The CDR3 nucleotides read TGTGCCAGCTCACCCAACACGGACGGGCCGGGAACTGAAGCTTTCTTT. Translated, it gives CASSPNTDGPGTEAFF. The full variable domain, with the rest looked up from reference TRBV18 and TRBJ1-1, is NAGVMQNPRHLVRRRGQEARLRCSPMKGHSHVYWYRQLPEEGLKFMVYLQKENIIDESGMPKERFSAEFPKEGPSILRIQQVVRGDSAAYFCASSPNTDGPGTEAFFGQGTRLTVV.

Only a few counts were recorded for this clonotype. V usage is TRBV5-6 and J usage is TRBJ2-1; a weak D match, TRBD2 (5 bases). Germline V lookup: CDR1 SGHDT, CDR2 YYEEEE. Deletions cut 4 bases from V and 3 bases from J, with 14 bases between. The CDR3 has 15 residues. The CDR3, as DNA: TGTGCCAGCAGCGGACTCGGTGGAAGCTACAATGAGCAGTTCTTC. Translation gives CASSGLGGSYNEQFF. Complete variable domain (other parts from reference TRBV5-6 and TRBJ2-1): DAGVTQSPTHLIKTRGQQVTLRCSPKSGHDTVSWYQQALGQGPQFIFQYYEEEERQRGNFPDRFSGHQFPNYSSELNVNALLLGDSALYLCASSGLGGSYNEQFFGPGTRLTVL.

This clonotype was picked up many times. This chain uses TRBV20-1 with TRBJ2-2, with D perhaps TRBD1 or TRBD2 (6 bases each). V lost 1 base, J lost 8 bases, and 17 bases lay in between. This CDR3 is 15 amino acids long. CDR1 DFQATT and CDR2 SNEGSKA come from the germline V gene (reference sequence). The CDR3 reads CSARGDSTGGGELFF. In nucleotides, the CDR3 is TGCAGTGCTAGAGGGGACTCGACAGGAGGGGGGGAGCTGTTTTTT.

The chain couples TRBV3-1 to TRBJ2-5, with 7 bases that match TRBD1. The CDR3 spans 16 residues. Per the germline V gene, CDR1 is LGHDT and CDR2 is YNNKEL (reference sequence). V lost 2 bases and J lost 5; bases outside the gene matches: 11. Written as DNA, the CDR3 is TGTGCCAGCAGCCAATATCTAGGGGGCGATTTGGAGACCCAGTACTTC. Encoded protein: CASSQYLGGDLETQYF.

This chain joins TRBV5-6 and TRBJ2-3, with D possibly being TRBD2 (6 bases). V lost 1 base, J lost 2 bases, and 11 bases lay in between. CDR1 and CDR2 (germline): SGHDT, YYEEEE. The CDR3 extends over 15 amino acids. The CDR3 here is CASSLLLANTDTQYF. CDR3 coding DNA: TGTGCCAGCAGCTTGCTACTAGCCAACACAGATACGCAGTATTTT.

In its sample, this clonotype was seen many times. The CDR3 sequence: CASQPQSAEAFF. The CDR3 nucleotides are TGTGCCAGCCAACCCCAGAGCGCTGAAGCTTTCTTT. This rearrangement joins TRBV18 to TRBJ1-1; no definite D call. This CDR3 region has 12 residues. Germline CDR1 KGHSH, CDR2 LQKENI. V lost 8 bases, J lost 6 bases, and 13 bases lay in between. The full variable domain, its missing parts supplied by reference TRBV18 and TRBJ1-1, is NAGVMQNPRHLVRRRGQEARLRCSPMKGHSHVYWYRQLPEEGLKFMVYLQKENIIDESGMPKERFSAEFPKEGPSILRIQQVVRGDSAAYFCASQPQSAEAFFGQGTRLTVV.

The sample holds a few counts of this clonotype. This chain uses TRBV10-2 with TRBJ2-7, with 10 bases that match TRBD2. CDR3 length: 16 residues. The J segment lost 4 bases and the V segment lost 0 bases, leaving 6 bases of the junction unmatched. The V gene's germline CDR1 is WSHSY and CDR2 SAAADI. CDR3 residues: CASSESWLAGVYEQYF. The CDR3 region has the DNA TGCGCCAGCAGTGAGTCGTGGCTAGCGGGAGTGTACGAGCAGTACTTC.